Listed below are T cell receptor beta chains from one sample, sequenced in a study of control samples from healthy donors and cancer patients. Sequenced by immunoSEQ multiplex PCR; TCRdb stores in-frame clones only, minus some. The table records approximately 110,000 clones, 90% of them present only once. The sequenced sample consisted of blood. These TCRs come from a human donor in good health. The donor label of this sample is uncertain. CDR3s include the opening cysteine and the closing phenylalanine or tryptophan. Fields, in order: V gene, J gene, D gene, CDR3 protein. A D gene is named only where the DNA matches it firmly.

v_call: TRBV7-9
j_call: TRBJ1-6
d_call: NA
cdr3_aa: CASSLILSPLHF

v_call: TRBV9
j_call: TRBJ2-3
d_call: TRBD1
cdr3_aa: CASSARTGASTDTQYF

v_call: TRBV24-1
j_call: TRBJ2-1
d_call: TRBD1
cdr3_aa: CATSDTGVGNEQFF

v_call: TRBV29-1
j_call: TRBJ1-1
d_call: NA
cdr3_aa: CSVERQGGNTEAFF

v_call: TRBV19
j_call: TRBJ2-5
d_call: NA
cdr3_aa: CASSPRTIRPGETQYF

v_call: TRBV7-9
j_call: TRBJ2-2
d_call: TRBD1
cdr3_aa: CASLRTGGKAGELFF

v_call: TRBV20-1
j_call: TRBJ2-7
d_call: NA
cdr3_aa: CSASIFVGGYEQYF

v_call: TRBV13
j_call: TRBJ2-7
d_call: TRBD1
cdr3_aa: CASSSKQGPYEQYF

v_call: TRBV29-1
j_call: TRBJ1-2
d_call: NA
cdr3_aa: CSVEDYREIQYGYTF

v_call: TRBV11-1
j_call: TRBJ2-5
d_call: TRBD2
cdr3_aa: CASSSSGLEETQYF

v_call: TRBV4-3
j_call: TRBJ2-1
d_call: TRBD2
cdr3_aa: CASSQDRTSGGGNEQFF

v_call: TRBV10-3
j_call: TRBJ2-7
d_call: NA
cdr3_aa: CAITPGTSYEQYF

v_call: TRBV11-2
j_call: TRBJ2-7
d_call: NA
cdr3_aa: CASSLSGSEQYF

v_call: TRBV5-1
j_call: TRBJ2-1
d_call: TRBD2
cdr3_aa: CASSLTGGGAYNEQFF

v_call: TRBV7-8
j_call: TRBJ2-3
d_call: TRBD2
cdr3_aa: CASSLVAGVNTDTQYF

v_call: TRBV18
j_call: TRBJ2-5
d_call: NA
cdr3_aa: CASSHREETQYF

v_call: TRBV2
j_call: TRBJ1-2
d_call: NA
cdr3_aa: CASSEGTGRNGYTF

v_call: TRBV11-2
j_call: TRBJ2-5
d_call: TRBD2
cdr3_aa: CASSRGLAGGPETQYF

v_call: TRBV12-5
j_call: TRBJ2-7
d_call: NA
cdr3_aa: CASGLVLYEQYF

v_call: TRBV28
j_call: TRBJ2-1
d_call: TRBD1
cdr3_aa: CASKAAGTGSNEQFF

v_call: TRBV12-3/TRBV12-4
j_call: TRBJ1-4
d_call: NA
cdr3_aa: CASSWNEKLFF

v_call: TRBV5-4
j_call: TRBJ1-2
d_call: NA
cdr3_aa: CASSLASQSNYGYTF

v_call: TRBV5-5
j_call: TRBJ1-4
d_call: TRBD1
cdr3_aa: CASSVTGGLSNEKLFF

v_call: TRBV20-1
j_call: TRBJ1-2
d_call: NA
cdr3_aa: CSPRGNGYTF

v_call: TRBV11-2
j_call: TRBJ1-2
d_call: NA
cdr3_aa: CASSLSSGTNYGYTF

v_call: TRBV2
j_call: TRBJ1-1
d_call: NA
cdr3_aa: CASSEYKGLMEFNTEAFF

v_call: TRBV6-4
j_call: TRBJ1-1
d_call: NA
cdr3_aa: CASSDGGNTEAFF

v_call: TRBV30
j_call: TRBJ1-3
d_call: NA
cdr3_aa: CAWTYRTSSGNTIYF

v_call: TRBV12-5
j_call: TRBJ2-5
d_call: NA
cdr3_aa: CASGLGEETQYF

v_call: TRBV6-6
j_call: TRBJ1-2
d_call: TRBD1
cdr3_aa: CASSTGTGVDGYTF

v_call: TRBV4-2
j_call: TRBJ2-3
d_call: TRBD2
cdr3_aa: CASSQVTGGLDTQYF